The T cell receptor beta chain described here comes from a study of T cell changes during pregnancy in multiple sclerosis (dated by TCRdb to between 2019 and 2020). About the study as a whole: Changes in the T cell repertoire over the course of pregnancy were examined in this study in women with multiple sclerosis.

The library was prepared using the immunoSEQ multiplex PCR assay. Imported from immuneACCESS, the table was reduced by TCRdb to in-frame sequences with V and J called. These copies leave out some clones; in studies compared against another copy, an unresolved V gene accounts for under half, and the cause of the remainder is not known. The sample profile shows approximately 97,000 clones; about nine tenths of them were found once. The ten largest account for more than 1.5% of the sample. Comments on this clone: The target of this receptor is not known. One base away there is no much larger clone; base qualities are not given.

CDR1 and CDR2 were assigned from the germline V gene as KGHSH and LQKENI. V is shortened by 6 bases, J by 4 bases, and the region joining them spans 15 bases. Taken from cysteine to phenylalanine, the CDR3 has 14 residues. Only the CDR3 DNA is retained, 42 bases long and in frame from the first base. The specimen comprised peripheral blood, sampled after pregnancy. This TCR was sampled from a female donor in good health, enrolled as a control in a pregnancy study. Recombination connected TRBV18 to TRBJ1-1; TRBD1 is a weak D gene call, 5 bases matching. The DNA sequence is as follows: TGTGCCAGCTCGGGGACGGCGGGGGGCACTGAAGCTTTCTTT. Its protein product is CASSGTAGGTEAFF.